This T cell receptor (beta chain) was observed in a study of T cell responses to AZD1222 COVID-19 vaccine. Findings and limits, study-wide: Spike as a whole was targeted by vaccine-associated CD4 TCRs, dominant at 160-218 and 743-854.

Sequencing used immunoSEQ multiplex PCR; TCRdb keeps in-frame clones, though not all of them. Of roughly 130,000 clones in the sample, 92% are singletons; the top ten hold 2.5% to 4%. This clone is a singleton in its sample. Its target is unknown. The CDR3 runs 13 residues. The J segment lost 4 bases and the V segment lost 8 bases, leaving 5 bases of the junction unmatched. The germline CDR1 and CDR2 sequences are WNHNN and SYGVQD (reference sequence). The receptor comes from an adult in good health. The source was peripheral blood, collected on day 0 of AZD1222 vaccination. V usage is TRBV10-1 and J usage is TRBJ1-1; 9 bases fit TRBD1. CDR3: CASRGQGFTEAFF. The CDR3 DNA reads as TGCGCCAGCCGCGGACAGGGGTTCACTGAAGCTTTCTTT.